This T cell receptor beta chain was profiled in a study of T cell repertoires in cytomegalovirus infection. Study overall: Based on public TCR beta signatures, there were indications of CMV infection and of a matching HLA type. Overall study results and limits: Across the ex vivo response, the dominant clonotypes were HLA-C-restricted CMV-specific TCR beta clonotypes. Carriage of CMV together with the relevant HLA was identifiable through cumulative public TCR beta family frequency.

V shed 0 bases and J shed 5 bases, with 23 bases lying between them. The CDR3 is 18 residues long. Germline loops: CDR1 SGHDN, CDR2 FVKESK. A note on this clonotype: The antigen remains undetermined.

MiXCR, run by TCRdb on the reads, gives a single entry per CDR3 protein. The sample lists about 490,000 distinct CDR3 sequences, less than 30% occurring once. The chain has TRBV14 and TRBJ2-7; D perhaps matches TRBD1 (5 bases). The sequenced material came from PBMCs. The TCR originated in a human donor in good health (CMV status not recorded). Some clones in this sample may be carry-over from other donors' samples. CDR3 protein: CASSQDGFRTGRRDEQYF. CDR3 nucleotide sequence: TGTGCCAGCAGCCAAGACGGGTTCAGAACAGGCCGACGTGACGAGCAGTACTTC.